One sample yielded the 5 T cell receptor beta chains listed below, sequenced in a study of CD8 T cells in Susac syndrome. Reverse transcription of roughly 0.45 to 1 ug RNA was performed with random hexamers. TCRdb re-called the immunoSEQ multiplex PCR reads with MiXCR, one entry per CDR3 protein. Among 130,000 to 150,000 distinct CDR3 sequences, approximately 94% were seen once, and the ten largest hold 0.075% to 0.09%. Sequencing was performed on CD4+ T cells from PBMCs. The receptor set was obtained from a human donor in good health.

V gene TRBV5-4 combines with J gene TRBJ1-4, with unresolved D. V lost 1 base and J 4 bases, leaving 11 bases between the germline ends. The CDR3 totals 15 residues. CDR1 SGHNT and CDR2 YYREEE come from the germline V gene (reference sequence). The CDR3 spells CASSLTGVSNEKLFF. DNA for the CDR3: TGTGCCAGCAGCTTGACGGGAGTTAGTAATGAAAAACTGTTTTTT.

V is TRBV15 and J is TRBJ2-7, with 7 bases lining up with TRBD1. V was clipped by 0 bases and J by 3 bases; unmatched bases: 2. The CDR3 is made up of 14 amino acids. CDR1 is LNHNV, CDR2 YYDKDF, per germline (reference sequence). CDR3 bases: TGTGCCACCAGCAGAGATAGGGGGCTCTACGAGCAGTACTTC. As protein: CATSRDRGLYEQYF.

V is TRBV12-3 or TRBV12-4 and J is TRBJ1-2; TRBD1 matches at 7 bases. With 3 bases clipped from V and 6 bases from J, the junction kept 10 bases outside the gene matches. The CDR3 spans 15 residues. This chain's CDR3 is CASSFSAGGRNGYTF. The CDR3 nucleotides are TGTGCCAGCAGTTTTTCGGCAGGGGGGAGGAATGGCTACACCTTC.

This clonotype was seen a single time. The rearrangement uses TRBV30 and TRBJ2-3, with unresolved D. Germline assignment: CDR1 GTSNPN and CDR2 SVGIG (reference sequence). Trimming cost V 0 bases and J 6 bases, with 10 bases left between them. The CDR3 extends over 13 amino acids. CDR3 sequence reads: CAWSVRLSDTQYF. In DNA, the CDR3 is TGTGCCTGGAGTGTTCGGCTATCGGATACGCAGTATTTT.

The rearrangement joins TRBV7-2 to TRBJ2-1, with 9 bases that match TRBD2. The CDR3 length is 14 residues. V gave up 1 base and J gave up 7 bases; unmatched junction bases: 2. Germline lookup yields CDR1 SGHTA and CDR2 FQGNSA. The CDR3 nucleotides are TGTGCCAGCAGCTTAGTCGCGGGAGGGAATGAGCAGTTCTTC. It yields the protein CASSLVAGGNEQFF.